This T cell receptor beta chain was observed in a study of a mutant IDH1 vaccine in newly diagnosed glioma. Across the whole study: Following radiotherapy alone, or alongside temozolomide cycles, vaccination was started after an interval of 4-6 weeks. Weeks 35 and 47 hosted visits V12 and V13, respectively. Study findings and constraints: Pseudoprogression appeared unlinked to shifts in leading peripheral T cell clonotypes.

Time point in this sample: week 47, end of study. The vaccine gave 300 ug of a 20-mer mutant IDH1 peptide subcutaneously per dose. New WHO grade 3 or 4 IDH1-mutant, ATRX-lost astrocytomas were present in all donors. This clone was seen only a few times. Its cognate antigen is unknown. The CDR3 extends over 14 amino acids. Trimming pared 2 bases from V and 4 bases from J, leaving 14 bases between. Germline V gene lookup returns CDR1 GTSNPN and CDR2 SVGIG (reference sequence). Data came from immunoSEQ multiplex PCR; TCRdb stores just in-frame clones and leaves some out. The repertoire holds 56,000 or so clones, with roughly 72% as singletons.

This receptor was obtained from a woman aged 35 to 49 with glioma. Some clones in this sample may be carry-over from other donors' samples. The rearrangement links TRBV30 to TRBJ1-2; D is undetermined. Sequencing was performed on PBMCs, taken from a glioma patient whose treatment included an IDH1 peptide vaccine. The CDR3 reads CAWSLMPDLYGYTF. CDR3 in DNA: TGTGCCTGGAGTTTGATGCCAGACCTCTATGGCTACACCTTC. Looking up the rest from reference TRBV30 and TRBJ1-2 gives the full variable domain: SQTIHQWPATLVQPVGSPLSLECTVEGTSNPNLYWYRQAAGRGLQLLFYSVGIGQISSEVPQNLSASRPQDRQFILSSKKLLLSDSGFYLCAWSLMPDLYGYTFGSGTRLTVV.